Sequencing of this T cell receptor (beta chain) was carried out in a study of type 1 and type 2 diabetes patients. Looking at the study overall: Magnetic bead positive selection isolated CD4+ or CD8+ T cells from PBMCs. Study findings and constraints: Type 2 diabetes and control samples shared highly correlated V and J usage, averaging around 0.97. Unmatched age and gender across groups might bias interpretation.

As concerns this clonotype: Its target is unknown.

The CDR3 loop spans 14 amino acids. V lost 10 bases, J lost 6 bases, and 10 bases stayed unmatched. CDR1 and CDR2 from the germline V gene are LNHDA and SQIVND (reference sequence). Amplification started from genomic DNA. The TCR beta CDR3 region was amplified using 30 forward and 13 reverse primers. TCRdb fed the multiplex PCR reads into MiXCR, producing one record per CDR3 protein. The table lists about 270,000 distinct CDR3 sequences, over 45% of them singletons. This clonotype originated in a man aged 18-30 years with type 2 diabetes. Sequenced: peripheral blood mononuclear cells (PBMCs). The rearrangement links TRBV19 to TRBJ2-3; 10 bases agree with TRBD2. The CDR3 sequence: CATTIELAGDTQYF. CDR3 sequence (DNA): TGTGCCACGACCATTGAACTAGCGGGGGATACGCAGTATTTT.